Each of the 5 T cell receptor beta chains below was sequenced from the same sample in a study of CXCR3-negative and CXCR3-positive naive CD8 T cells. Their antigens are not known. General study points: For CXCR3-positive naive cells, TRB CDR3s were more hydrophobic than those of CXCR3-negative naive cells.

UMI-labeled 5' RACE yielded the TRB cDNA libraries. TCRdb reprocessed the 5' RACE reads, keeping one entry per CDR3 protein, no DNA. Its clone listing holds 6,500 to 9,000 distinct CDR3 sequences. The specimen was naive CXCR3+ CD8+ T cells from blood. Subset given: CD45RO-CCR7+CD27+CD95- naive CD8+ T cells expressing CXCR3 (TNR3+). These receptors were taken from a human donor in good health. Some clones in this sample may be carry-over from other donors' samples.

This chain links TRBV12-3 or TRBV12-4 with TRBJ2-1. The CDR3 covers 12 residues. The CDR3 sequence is CASSFSRDEQFF.

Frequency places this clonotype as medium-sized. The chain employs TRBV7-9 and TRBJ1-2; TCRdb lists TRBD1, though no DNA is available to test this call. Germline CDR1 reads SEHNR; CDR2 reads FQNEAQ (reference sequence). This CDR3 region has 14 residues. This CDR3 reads CASSLADRMEGYTF.

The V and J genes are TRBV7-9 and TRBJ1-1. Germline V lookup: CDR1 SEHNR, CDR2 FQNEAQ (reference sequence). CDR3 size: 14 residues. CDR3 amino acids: CASSLARGDTEAFF.

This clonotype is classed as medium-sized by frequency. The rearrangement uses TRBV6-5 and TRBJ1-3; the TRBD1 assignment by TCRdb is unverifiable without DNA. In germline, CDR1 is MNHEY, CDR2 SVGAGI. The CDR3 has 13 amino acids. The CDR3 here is CASTGSPGNTIYF.

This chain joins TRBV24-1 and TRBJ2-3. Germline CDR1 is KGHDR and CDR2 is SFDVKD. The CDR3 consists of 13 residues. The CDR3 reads CATRINGADTQYF.